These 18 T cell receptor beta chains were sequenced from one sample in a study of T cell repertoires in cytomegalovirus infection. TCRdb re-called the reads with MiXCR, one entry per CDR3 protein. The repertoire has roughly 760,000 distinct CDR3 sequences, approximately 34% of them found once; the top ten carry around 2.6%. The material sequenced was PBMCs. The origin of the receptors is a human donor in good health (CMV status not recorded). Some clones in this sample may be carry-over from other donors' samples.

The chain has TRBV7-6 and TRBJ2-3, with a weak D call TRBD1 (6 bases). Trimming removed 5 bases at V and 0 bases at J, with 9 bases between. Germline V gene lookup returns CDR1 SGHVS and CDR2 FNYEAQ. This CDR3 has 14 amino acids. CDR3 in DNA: TGTGCCAGCAGCATGGACAGAAGCACAGATACGCAGTATTTT. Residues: CASSMDRSTDTQYF.

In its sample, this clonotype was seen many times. CDR3 sequence (DNA): TGTGCCAGCAGCCCCCACCCCCGAGGGTTTGCGGGACAAGAGACCCAGTACTTC. This encodes CASSPHPRGFAGQETQYF. The chain uses TRBV7-8 and TRBJ2-5, with a weak D call TRBD2 (6 bases). Germline assignment: CDR1 SGHVS and CDR2 FQNEAQ. The V and J ends lost 5 bases and 2 bases respectively, with 24 bases between them. The CDR3 has 18 residues.

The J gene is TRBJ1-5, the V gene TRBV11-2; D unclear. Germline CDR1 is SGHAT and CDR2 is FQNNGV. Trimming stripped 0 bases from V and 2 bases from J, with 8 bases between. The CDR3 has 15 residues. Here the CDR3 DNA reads TGTGCCAGCAGCTTAGATTTCGGGGGCAATCAGCCCCAGCATTTT. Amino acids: CASSLDFGGNQPQHF.

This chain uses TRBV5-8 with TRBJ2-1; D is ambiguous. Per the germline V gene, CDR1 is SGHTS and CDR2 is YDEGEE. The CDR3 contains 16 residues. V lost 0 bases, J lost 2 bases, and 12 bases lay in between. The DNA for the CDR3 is TGTGCCAGCAGCTTGGCCCCGATAGGAACCTACAATGAGCAGTTCTTC. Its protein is CASSLAPIGTYNEQFF.

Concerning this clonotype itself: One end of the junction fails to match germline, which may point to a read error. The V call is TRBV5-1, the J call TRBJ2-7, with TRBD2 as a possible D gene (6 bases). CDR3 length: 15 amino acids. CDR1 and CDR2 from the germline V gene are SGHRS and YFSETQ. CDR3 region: CDSSSLALFSYEQYF. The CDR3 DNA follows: TGCGACAGCAGCTCTCTAGCGTTATTTTCCTACGAGCAGTACTTC.

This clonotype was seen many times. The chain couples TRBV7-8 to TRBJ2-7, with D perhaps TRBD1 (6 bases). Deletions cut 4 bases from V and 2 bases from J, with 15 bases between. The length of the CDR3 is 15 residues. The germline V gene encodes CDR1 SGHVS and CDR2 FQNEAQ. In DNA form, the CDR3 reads TGTGCCAGCAGCTGGAACAGACAGGATACCTACGAGCAGTACTTC. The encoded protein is CASSWNRQDTYEQYF. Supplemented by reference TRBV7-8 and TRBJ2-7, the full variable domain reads GAGVSQSPRYKVAKRGQDVALRCDPISGHVSLFWYQQALGQGPEFLTYFQNEAQLDKSGLPSDRFFAERPEGSVSTLKIQRTQQEDSAVYLCASSWNRQDTYEQYFGPGTRLTVT.

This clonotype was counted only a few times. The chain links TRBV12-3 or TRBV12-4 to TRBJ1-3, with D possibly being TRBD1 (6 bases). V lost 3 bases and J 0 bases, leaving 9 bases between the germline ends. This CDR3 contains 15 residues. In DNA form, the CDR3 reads TGTGCCAGCAGTTTGTACAGGGACTCTGGAAACACCATATATTTT. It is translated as CASSLYRDSGNTIYF.

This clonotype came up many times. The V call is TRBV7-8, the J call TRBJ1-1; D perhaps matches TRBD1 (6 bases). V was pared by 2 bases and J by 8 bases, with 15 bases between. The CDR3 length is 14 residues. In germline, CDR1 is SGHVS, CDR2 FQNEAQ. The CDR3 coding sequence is TGTGCCAGCAGCTTATCCGGGGGCGGCAGAGAAGCTTTCTTT. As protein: CASSLSGGGREAFF.

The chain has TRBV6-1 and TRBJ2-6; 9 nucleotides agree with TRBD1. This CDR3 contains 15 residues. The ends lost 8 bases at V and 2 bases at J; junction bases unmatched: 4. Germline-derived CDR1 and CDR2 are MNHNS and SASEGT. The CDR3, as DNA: TGTGCCAGCCAAACAGGGGGCGCTGGGGCCAACGTCCTGACTTTC. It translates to CASQTGGAGANVLTF.

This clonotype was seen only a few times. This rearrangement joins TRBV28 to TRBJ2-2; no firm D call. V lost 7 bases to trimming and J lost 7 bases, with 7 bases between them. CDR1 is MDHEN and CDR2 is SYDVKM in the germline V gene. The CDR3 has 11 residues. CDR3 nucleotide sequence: TGTGCCAGCATGCGGTACGGGGAGCTGTTTTTT. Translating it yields CASMRYGELFF.

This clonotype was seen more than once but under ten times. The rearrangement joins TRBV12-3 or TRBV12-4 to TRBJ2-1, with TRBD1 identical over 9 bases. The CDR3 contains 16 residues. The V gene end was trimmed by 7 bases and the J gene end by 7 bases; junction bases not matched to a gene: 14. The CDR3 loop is CASNRGPGQGTNEQFF. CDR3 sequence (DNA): TGTGCCAGCAATAGGGGACCGGGACAGGGCACAAATGAGCAGTTCTTC.

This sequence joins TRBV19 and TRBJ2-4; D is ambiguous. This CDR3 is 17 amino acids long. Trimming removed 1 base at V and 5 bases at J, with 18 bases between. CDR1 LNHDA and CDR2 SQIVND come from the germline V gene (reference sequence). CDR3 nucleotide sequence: TGTGCCAGTAGTATAGGTGTTCTAGGCGTGATGGAAAACATTCAGTACTTC. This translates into CASSIGVLGVMENIQYF.

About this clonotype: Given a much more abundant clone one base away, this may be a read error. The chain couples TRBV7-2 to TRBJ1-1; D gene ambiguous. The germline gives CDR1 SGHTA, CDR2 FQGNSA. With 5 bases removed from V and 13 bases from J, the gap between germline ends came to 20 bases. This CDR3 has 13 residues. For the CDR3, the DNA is TGTGCCAGCAGCCTGAGTCTCCGCGATTTTGATTTCTTT. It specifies CASSLSLRDFDFF. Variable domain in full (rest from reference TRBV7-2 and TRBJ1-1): GAGVSQSPSNKVTEKGKDVELRCDPISGHTALYWYRQSLGQGLEFLIYFQGNSAPDKSGLPSDRFSAERTGGSVSTLTIQRTQQEDSAVYLCASSLSLRDFDFFGQGTRLTVV.

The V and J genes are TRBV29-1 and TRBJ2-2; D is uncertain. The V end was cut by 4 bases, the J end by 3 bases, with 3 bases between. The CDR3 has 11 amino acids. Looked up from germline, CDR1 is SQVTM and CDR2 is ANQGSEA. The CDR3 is CSVVYTGELFF. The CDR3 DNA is TGCAGCGTTGTTTACACCGGGGAGCTGTTTTTT.

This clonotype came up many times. The CDR3 nucleotides are TGTGCCAGCAGCTCCGGGTCAAATGAAAAACTGTTTTTT. As protein: CASSSGSNEKLFF. This rearrangement joins TRBV7-8 to TRBJ1-4; no firm D call. Between the trimmed V and J ends, which lost 4 bases and 5 bases, there was a span of 8 bases. Germline assignment: CDR1 SGHVS and CDR2 FQNEAQ. CDR3 size: 13 residues.

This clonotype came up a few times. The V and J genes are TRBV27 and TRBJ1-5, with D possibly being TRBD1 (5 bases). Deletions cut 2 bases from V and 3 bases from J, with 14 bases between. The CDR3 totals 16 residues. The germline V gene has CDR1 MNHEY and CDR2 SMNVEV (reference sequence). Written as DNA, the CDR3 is TGTGCCAGCAGTTTACTCGTGGGGGGAACCAATCAGCCCCAGCATTTT. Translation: CASSLLVGGTNQPQHF.

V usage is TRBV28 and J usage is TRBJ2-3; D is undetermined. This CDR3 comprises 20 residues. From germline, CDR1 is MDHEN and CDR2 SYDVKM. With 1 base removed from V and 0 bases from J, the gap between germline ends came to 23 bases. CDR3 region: CASSLYGIGAEHISTDTQYF. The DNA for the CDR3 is TGTGCCAGCAGTTTATATGGGATAGGAGCCGAACACATTAGCACAGATACGCAGTATTTT. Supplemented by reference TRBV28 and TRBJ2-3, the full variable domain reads DVKVTQSSRYLVKRTGEKVFLECVQDMDHENMFWYRQDPGLGLRLIYFSYDVKMKEKGDIPEGYSVSREKKERFSLILESASTNQTSMYLCASSLYGIGAEHISTDTQYFGPGTRLTVL.

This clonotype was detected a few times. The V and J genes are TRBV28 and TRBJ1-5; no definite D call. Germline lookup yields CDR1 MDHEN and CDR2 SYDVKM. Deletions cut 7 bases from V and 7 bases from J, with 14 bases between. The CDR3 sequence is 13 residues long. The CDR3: CASKGGVTQPQHF. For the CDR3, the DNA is TGTGCCAGCAAAGGCGGGGTTACCCAGCCCCAGCATTTT.